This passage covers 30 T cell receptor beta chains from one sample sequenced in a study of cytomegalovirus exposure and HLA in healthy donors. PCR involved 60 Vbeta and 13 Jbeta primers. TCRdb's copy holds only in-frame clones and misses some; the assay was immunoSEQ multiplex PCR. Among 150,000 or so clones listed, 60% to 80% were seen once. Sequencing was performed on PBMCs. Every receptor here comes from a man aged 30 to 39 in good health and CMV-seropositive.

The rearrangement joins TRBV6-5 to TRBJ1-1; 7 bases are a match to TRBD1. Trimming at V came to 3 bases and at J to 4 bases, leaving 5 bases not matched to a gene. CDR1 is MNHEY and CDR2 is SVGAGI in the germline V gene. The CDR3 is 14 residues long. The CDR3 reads CASSYKGASTEAFF. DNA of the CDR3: TGTGCCAGCAGTTATAAGGGGGCGAGCACTGAAGCTTTCTTT.

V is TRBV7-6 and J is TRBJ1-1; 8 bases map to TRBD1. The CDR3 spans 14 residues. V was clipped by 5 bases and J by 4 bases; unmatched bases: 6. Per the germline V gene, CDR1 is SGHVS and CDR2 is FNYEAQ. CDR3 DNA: TGTGCCAGCAGCCCCGGGACAGGTCTCACTGAAGCTTTCTTT. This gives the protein CASSPGTGLTEAFF.

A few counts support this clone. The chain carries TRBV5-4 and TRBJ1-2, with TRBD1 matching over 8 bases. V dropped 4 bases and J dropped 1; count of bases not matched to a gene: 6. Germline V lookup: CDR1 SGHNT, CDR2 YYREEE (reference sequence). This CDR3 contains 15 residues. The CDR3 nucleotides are TGTGCCAGCAGCGACGGGGACAGGCTTAACTATGGCTACACCTTC. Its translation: CASSDGDRLNYGYTF.

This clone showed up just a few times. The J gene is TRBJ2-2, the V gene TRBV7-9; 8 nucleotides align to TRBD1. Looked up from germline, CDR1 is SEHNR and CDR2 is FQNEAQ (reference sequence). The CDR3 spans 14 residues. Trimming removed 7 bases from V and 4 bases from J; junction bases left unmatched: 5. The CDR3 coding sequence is TGTGCCAGCATCGCAACAGGGGGCACCGGGGAGCTGTTTTTT. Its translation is CASIATGGTGELFF.

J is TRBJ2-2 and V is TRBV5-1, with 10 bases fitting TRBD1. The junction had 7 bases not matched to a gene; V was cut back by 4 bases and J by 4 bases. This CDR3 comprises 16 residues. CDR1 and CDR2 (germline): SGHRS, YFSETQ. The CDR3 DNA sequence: TGCGCCAGCAGCCCATTAGGACAGGGGGGCACCGGGGAGCTGTTTTTT. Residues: CASSPLGQGGTGELFF.

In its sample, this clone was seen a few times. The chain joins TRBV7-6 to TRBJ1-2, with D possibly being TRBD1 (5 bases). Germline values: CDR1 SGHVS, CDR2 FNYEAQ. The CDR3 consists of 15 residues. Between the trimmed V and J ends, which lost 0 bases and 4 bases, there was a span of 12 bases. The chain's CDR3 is CASSLAAGQVYGYTF. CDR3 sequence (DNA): TGTGCCAGCAGCTTAGCGGCGGGGCAGGTCTATGGCTACACCTTC.

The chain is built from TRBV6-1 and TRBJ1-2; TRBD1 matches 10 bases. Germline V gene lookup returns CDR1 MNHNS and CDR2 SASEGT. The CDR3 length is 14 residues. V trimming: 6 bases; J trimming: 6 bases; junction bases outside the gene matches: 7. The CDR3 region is CASRKGTGEHGYTF. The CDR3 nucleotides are TGTGCCAGCAGGAAGGGGACAGGGGAACATGGCTACACCTTC.

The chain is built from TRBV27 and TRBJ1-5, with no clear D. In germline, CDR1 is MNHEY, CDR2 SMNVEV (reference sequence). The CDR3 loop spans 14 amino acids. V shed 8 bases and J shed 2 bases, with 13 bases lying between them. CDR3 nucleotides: TGTGCCAGCCGCCCAGCGGGAGGCAATCAGCCCCAGCATTTT. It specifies CASRPAGGNQPQHF.

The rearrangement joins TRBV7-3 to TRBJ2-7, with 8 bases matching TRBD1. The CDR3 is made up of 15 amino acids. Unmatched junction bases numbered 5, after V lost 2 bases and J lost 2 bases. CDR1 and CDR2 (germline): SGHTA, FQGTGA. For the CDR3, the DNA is TGTGCCAGCAGCTTAGCGACAGGGGCCCCCTACGAGCAGTACTTC. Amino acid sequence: CASSLATGAPYEQYF.

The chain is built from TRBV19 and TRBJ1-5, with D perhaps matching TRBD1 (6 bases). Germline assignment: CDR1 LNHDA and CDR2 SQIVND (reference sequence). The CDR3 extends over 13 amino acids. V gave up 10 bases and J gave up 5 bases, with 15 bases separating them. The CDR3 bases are TGTGCCACCCGACAGGTGGCGGATCAGCCCCAGCATTTT. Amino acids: CATRQVADQPQHF. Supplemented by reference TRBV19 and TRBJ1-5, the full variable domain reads DGGITQSPKYLFRKEGQNVTLSCEQNLNHDAMYWYRQDPGQGLRLIYYSQIVNDFQKGDIAEGYSVSREKKESFPLTVTSAQKNPTAFYLCATRQVADQPQHFGDGTRLSIL.

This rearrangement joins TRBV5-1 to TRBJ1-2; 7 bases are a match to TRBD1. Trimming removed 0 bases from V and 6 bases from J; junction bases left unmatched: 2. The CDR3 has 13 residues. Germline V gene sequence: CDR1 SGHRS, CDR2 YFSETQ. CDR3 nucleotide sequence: TGCGCCAGCAGCTTGGGACAGGGCAATGGCTACACCTTC. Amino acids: CASSLGQGNGYTF.

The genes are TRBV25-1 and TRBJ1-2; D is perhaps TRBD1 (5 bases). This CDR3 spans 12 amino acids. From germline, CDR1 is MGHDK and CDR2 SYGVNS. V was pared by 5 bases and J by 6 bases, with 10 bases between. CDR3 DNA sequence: TGTGCCAGCAGTCCAGGGTATAATGGCTACACCTTC. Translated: CASSPGYNGYTF.

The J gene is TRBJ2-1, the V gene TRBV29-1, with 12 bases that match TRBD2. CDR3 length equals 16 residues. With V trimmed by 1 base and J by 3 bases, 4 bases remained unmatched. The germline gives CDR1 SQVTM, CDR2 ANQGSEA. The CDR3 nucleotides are TGCAGCGTTGAAGGGACTAGCGGGATGCTCTACAATGAGCAGTTCTTC. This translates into CSVEGTSGMLYNEQFF.

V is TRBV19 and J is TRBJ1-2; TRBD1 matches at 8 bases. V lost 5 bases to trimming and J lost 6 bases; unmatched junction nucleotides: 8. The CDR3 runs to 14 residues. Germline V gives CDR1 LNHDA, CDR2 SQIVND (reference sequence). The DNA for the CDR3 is TGTGCCAGTAGTTACATAACGGGACAGGATGGCTACACCTTC. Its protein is CASSYITGQDGYTF.

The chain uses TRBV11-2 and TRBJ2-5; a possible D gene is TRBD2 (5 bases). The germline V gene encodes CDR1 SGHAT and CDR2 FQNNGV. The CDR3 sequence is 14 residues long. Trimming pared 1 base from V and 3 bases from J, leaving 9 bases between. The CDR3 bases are TGTGCCAGCAGCTTAGTACCGCGGGAAGAGACCCAGTACTTC. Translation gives CASSLVPREETQYF.

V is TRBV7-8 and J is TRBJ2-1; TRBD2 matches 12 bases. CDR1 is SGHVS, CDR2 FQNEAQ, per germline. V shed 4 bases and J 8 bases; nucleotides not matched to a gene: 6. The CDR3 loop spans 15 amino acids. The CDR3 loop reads CASSSRTSGIDEQFF. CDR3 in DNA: TGTGCCAGCAGCTCCCGGACTAGCGGGATTGATGAGCAGTTCTTC.

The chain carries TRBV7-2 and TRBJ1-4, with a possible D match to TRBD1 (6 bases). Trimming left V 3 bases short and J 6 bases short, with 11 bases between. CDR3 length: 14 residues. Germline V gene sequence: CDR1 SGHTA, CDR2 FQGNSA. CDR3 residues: CASSFLGADEKLFF. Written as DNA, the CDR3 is TGTGCCAGCAGCTTTCTGGGGGCAGATGAAAAACTGTTTTTT.

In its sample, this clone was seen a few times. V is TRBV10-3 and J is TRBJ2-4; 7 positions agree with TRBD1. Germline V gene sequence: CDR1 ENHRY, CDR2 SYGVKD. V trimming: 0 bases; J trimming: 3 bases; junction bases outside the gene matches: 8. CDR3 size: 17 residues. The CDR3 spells CAISESVLSGGKNIQYF. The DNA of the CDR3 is TGTGCCATCAGTGAGTCGGTCCTTTCAGGGGGCAAAAACATTCAGTACTTC.

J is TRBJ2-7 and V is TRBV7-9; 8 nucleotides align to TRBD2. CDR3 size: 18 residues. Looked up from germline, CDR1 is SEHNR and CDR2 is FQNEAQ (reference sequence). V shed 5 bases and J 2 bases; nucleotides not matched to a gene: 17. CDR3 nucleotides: TGTGCCAGCAGCCCGGAGGGTGGGATCGGCGGGAGGCCCTACGAGCAGTACTTC. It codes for CASSPEGGIGGRPYEQYF.

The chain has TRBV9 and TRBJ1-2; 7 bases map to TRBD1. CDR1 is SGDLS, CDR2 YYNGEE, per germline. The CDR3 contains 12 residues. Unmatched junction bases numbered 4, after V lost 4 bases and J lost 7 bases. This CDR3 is CASSRHRGGYTF. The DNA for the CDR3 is TGTGCCAGCAGCAGACACAGGGGTGGCTACACCTTC.

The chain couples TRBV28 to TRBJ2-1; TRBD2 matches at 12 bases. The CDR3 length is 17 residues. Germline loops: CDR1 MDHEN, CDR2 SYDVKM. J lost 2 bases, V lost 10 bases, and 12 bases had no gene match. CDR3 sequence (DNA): TGTGCCACCACAACCGGGACTAGCGGGCTACCCTACAATGAGCAGTTCTTC. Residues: CATTTGTSGLPYNEQFF.

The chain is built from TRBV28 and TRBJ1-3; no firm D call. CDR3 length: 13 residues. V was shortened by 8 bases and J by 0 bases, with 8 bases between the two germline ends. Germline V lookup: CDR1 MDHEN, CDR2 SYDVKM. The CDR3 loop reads CASRHLSGNTIYF. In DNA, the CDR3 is TGTGCCAGCCGACATCTCTCTGGAAACACCATATATTTT.

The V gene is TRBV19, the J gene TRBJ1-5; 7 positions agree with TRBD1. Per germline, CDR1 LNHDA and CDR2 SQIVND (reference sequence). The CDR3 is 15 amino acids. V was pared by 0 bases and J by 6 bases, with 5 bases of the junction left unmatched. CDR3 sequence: CASSIDRGLRQPQHF. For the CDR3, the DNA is TGTGCCAGTAGTATAGATAGGGGGCTTCGTCAGCCCCAGCATTTT.

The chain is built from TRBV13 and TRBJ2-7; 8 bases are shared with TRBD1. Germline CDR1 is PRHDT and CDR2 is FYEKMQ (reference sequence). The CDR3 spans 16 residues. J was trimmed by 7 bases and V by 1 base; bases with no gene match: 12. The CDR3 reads CASSLDGEDREREQYF. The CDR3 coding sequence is TGTGCCAGCAGCTTAGACGGCGAGGACAGGGAACGGGAGCAGTACTTC. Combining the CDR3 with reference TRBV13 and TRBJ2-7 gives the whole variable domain AAGVIQSPRHLIKEKRETATLKCYPIPRHDTVYWYQQGPGQDPQFLISFYEKMQSDKGSIPDRFSAQQFSDYHSELNMSSLELGDSALYFCASSLDGEDREREQYFGPGTRLTVT.

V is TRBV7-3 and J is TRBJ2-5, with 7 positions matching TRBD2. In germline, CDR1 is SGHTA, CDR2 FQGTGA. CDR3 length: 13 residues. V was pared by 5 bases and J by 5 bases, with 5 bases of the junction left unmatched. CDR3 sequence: CASSPGLEETQYF. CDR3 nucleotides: TGTGCCAGCAGCCCAGGACTAGAGGAGACCCAGTACTTC. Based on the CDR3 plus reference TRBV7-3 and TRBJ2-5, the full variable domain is GAGVSQTPSNKVTEKGKYVELRCDPISGHTALYWYRQSLGQGPEFLIYFQGTGAADDSGLPNDRFFAVRPEGSVSTLKIQRTERGDSAVYLCASSPGLEETQYFGPGTRLLVL.

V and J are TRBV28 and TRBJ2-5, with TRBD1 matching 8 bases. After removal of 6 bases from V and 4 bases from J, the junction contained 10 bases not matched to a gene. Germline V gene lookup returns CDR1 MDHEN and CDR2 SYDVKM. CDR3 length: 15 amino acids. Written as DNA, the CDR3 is TGTGCCAGCAGGCTCGGACAGGGAATGGGAGAGACCCAGTACTTC. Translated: CASRLGQGMGETQYF.

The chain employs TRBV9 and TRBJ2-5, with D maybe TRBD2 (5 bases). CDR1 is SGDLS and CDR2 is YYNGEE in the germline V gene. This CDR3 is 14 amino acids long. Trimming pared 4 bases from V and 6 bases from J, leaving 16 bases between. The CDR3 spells CASSRTRERQTQYF. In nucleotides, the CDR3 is TGTGCCAGCAGCAGAACTAGGGAGAGACAGACCCAGTACTTC.

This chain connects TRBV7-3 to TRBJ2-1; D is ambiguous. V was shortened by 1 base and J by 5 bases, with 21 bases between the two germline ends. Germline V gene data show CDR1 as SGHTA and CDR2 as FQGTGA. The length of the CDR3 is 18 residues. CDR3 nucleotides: TGTGCCAGCAGCTTAATCCCGAGATATGGTGGTTATAACAATGAGCAGTTCTTC. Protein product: CASSLIPRYGGYNNEQFF.

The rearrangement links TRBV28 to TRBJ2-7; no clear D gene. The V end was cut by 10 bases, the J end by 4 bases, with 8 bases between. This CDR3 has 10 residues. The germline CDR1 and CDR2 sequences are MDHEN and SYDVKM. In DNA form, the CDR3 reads TGTGCCACCTTTCGGTACGAGCAGTACTTC. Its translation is CATFRYEQYF.

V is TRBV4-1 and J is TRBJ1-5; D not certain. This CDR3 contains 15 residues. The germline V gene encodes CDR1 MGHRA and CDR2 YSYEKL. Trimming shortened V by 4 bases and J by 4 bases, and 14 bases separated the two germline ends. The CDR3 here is CASSPKSGSNQPQHF. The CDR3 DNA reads TGCGCCAGCAGCCCAAAGTCAGGATCGAATCAGCCCCAGCATTTT.